This T cell receptor beta chain was retrieved from a study of OX40 agonist ivuxolimab in advanced cancers. The overall study: Patients with hepatocellular carcinoma, melanoma, renal cell or head and neck cancer made up the dose-escalation patients. Study-level results: The antigens recognized by the expanded peripheral T cells, that is their antigen specificity, were not determined.

TCRdb keeps only in-frame clones here, not all; method: immunoSEQ multiplex PCR. The sample lists fewer than 85,000 clones, around 80% occurring once. Trimming cost V 5 bases and J 3 bases; bases outside gene matches: 7. The CDR3 has 15 residues. From germline, CDR1 is SGHTA and CDR2 FQGTGA. Concerning this clone itself: What it binds is unknown.

Source: CD4+ or CD8+ T cells sorted from blood, taken in a trial of the OX40 agonist ivuxolimab. The V call is TRBV7-3, the J call TRBJ2-3; 8 bases map to TRBD2. The receptor was derived from an adult with an advanced solid tumor such as melanoma, head and neck, liver or kidney cancer. The CDR3 region is CASSRGSGRTDTQYF. The DNA of the CDR3 is TGTGCCAGCAGCCGCGGGAGCGGGAGAACAGATACGCAGTATTTT.